The clone carrying this T cell receptor beta chain was found a few times. Its cognate antigen is unknown. With 4 bases removed from V and 8 bases from J, the gap between germline ends came to 6 bases. The germline CDR1 and CDR2 sequences are SGHRS and YFSETQ. The CDR3 is 10 amino acids. The data derive from a study of response to subunit inactivated influenza vaccine. Study-level points and caveats: That few new T cells are recruited by each seasonal influenza vaccination was the authors' suggestion.

TCRdb independently ran MiXCR on the RT-PCR reads; one entry per CDR3 protein. The sample lists more than 500,000 distinct CDR3 sequences; roughly 10% were seen once. This same sample was also taken into another study, of T cells expressing NK-cell markers. This second study notes: In generating TCR beta cDNA, 5'RACE template switching with UMIs was used.

The chain combines TRBV5-1 with TRBJ1-2; D ambiguous. The sequence came from a man in his fifties who received an inactivated influenza vaccine. The starting material was PBMCs from blood, obtained on the day of vaccination. The CDR3 is CASSPLGYTF. In nucleotides, the CDR3 is TGCGCCAGCAGCCCCTTAGGCTACACCTTC.